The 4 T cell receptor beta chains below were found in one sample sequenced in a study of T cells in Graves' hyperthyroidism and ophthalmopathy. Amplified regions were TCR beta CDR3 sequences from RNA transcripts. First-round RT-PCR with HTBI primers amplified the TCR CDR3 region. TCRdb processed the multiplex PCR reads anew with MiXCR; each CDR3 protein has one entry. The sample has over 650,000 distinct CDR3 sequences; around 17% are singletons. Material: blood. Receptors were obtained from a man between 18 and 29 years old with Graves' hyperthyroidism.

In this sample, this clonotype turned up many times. Here the CDR3 DNA reads TGTGCCTGGACCTTCGGTCGGGCGTCGAATTCACCCCTCCACTTT. Protein: CAWTFGRASNSPLHF. The chain joins TRBV30 to TRBJ1-6; D is unclear. The CDR3 has 15 amino acids. Germline V CDR1 and CDR2: GTSNPN, SVGIG (reference sequence). Trimming left V 4 bases short and J 7 bases short, with 17 bases between.

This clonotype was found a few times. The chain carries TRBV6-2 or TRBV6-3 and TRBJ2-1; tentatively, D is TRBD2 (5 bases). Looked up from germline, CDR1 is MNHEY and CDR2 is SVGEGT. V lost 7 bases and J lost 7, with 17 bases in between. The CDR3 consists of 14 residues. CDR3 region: CASKHRTRANEQFF. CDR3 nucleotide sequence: TGTGCCAGCAAACACCGGACTCGCGCTAATGAGCAGTTCTTC.

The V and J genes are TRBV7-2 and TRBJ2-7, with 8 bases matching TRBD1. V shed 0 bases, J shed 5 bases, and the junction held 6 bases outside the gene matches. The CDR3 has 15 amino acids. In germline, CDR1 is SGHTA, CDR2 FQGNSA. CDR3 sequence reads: CASSLAGQGWNEQYF. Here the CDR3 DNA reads TGTGCCAGCAGCTTAGCCGGACAGGGATGGAACGAGCAGTACTTC.

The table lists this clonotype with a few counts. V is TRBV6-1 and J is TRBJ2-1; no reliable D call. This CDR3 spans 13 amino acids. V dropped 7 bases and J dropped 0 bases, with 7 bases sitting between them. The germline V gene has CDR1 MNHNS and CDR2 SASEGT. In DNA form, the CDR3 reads TGTGCCAGCAAGAAGAGCTCCTACAATGAGCAGTTCTTC. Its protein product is CASKKSSYNEQFF.